Following are 20 T cell receptor beta chains from one sample sequenced in a study of technical replicates of blood from a handful of donors. Here immunoSEQ multiplex PCR was the method, and the copy in TCRdb shows in-frame clones only, minus some. The sample carries 50,000 to 65,000 clones, 90% to 95% recorded once. Sequencing used PBMCs. The receptors here all came from a human donor in good health. Some clones in this sample may be carry-over from other donors' samples.

The chain couples TRBV27 to TRBJ2-5; 8 bases align to TRBD2. CDR3 length equals 16 residues. Trimming took 2 bases from V and 5 from J; bases not matched to a gene: 10. CDR1 and CDR2 from the germline V gene are MNHEY and SMNVEV (reference sequence). This CDR3 reads CASSLLRRGGRETQYF. The CDR3, as DNA: TGTGCCAGCAGTTTACTTCGCCGGGGGGGCCGGGAGACCCAGTACTTC.

V and J are TRBV4-1 and TRBJ1-3, with no clear D. Trimming took 2 bases from V and 9 from J, leaving 8 bases between them. The length of the CDR3 is 12 residues. Germline V gene lookup returns CDR1 MGHRA and CDR2 YSYEKL. CDR3 amino acids: CASSQNLGTIYF. The CDR3 coding sequence is TGCGCCAGCAGCCAAAATCTAGGCACCATATATTTT.

CDR3 nucleotides: TGTGCCAGCAGCTGGGGGGACAGGGGCTACGAGCAGTACTTC. Translating it yields CASSWGDRGYEQYF. The chain employs TRBV7-2 and TRBJ2-7; 10 bases line up with TRBD1. The CDR3 runs to 14 residues. The germline V gene encodes CDR1 SGHTA and CDR2 FQGNSA. With V trimmed by 4 bases and J by 3 bases, 3 bases remained unmatched.

The CDR3 spells CASSLGQRGGQETQYF. DNA of the CDR3: TGCGCCAGCAGCTTGGGTCAGCGGGGGGGTCAAGAGACCCAGTACTTC. The rearrangement links TRBV5-1 to TRBJ2-5; 10 bases fit TRBD2. Germline CDR1 and CDR2: SGHRS and YFSETQ. The CDR3 extends over 16 amino acids. Trimming at V came to 0 bases and at J to 2 bases, leaving 4 bases not matched to a gene. The variable domain in full, with the rest retrieved from reference TRBV5-1 and TRBJ2-5, is KAGVTQTPRYLIKTRGQQVTLSCSPISGHRSVSWYQQTPGQGLQFLFEYFSETQRNKGNFPGRFSGRQFSNSRSEMNVSTLELGDSALYLCASSLGQRGGQETQYFGPGTRLLVL.

The V and J genes are TRBV18 and TRBJ1-1, with D tentatively TRBD1 (5 bases). CDR3 length: 14 amino acids. CDR1 is KGHSH, CDR2 LQKENI, per germline. V lost 2 bases to trimming and J lost 7 bases, with 14 bases between them. The CDR3 nucleotides are TGTGCCAGCTCACCAGTGTTGGGGCCTGGTGAAGCTTTCTTT. Translated: CASSPVLGPGEAFF.

CDR3 coding DNA: TGTGCCAGCAGCCAAGCCGGGACAGGGGGTCCCCAGCCCCAGCATTTT. It translates to CASSQAGTGGPQPQHF. The chain couples TRBV4-2 to TRBJ1-5; the match to TRBD1 covers 11 bases. V lost 1 base, J lost 7 bases, and 6 bases stayed unmatched. Germline V lookup: CDR1 LGHNA, CDR2 YNFKEQ. This CDR3 spans 16 amino acids.

The CDR3 DNA is TGCGCCAGCAGCCAAGGAACCAGGGGTCGAGGCACAGATACGCAGTATTTT. This encodes CASSQGTRGRGTDTQYF. The genes are TRBV4-3 and TRBJ2-3; possible D gene TRBD1, 6 bases. This CDR3 spans 17 amino acids. V was cut by 1 base and J by 1 base, with 15 bases left in between. Germline CDR1 and CDR2: LGHNA and YSLEER.

V gene TRBV5-1 combines with J gene TRBJ2-7, with D possibly matching TRBD2 (6 bases). This CDR3 contains 14 residues. Germline V gives CDR1 SGHRS, CDR2 YFSETQ. Trimming cost V 2 bases and J 2 bases, with 11 bases left between them. The CDR3 loop reads CASSLIGGTYEQYF. The CDR3 region has the DNA TGCGCCAGCAGCTTAATCGGGGGTACCTACGAGCAGTACTTC.

The chain recombines TRBV6-1 with TRBJ2-7, with 13 bases fitting TRBD2. The CDR3 contains 15 residues. Trimming took 7 bases from V and 10 from J; bases not matched to a gene: 13. The germline CDR1 and CDR2 sequences are MNHNS and SASEGT. Here the CDR3 reads CASTKVLAGGDDQYF. The CDR3 DNA follows: TGTGCCAGCACTAAAGTACTAGCGGGGGGGGATGATCAGTACTTC.

This chain connects TRBV13 to TRBJ2-2, with no clear D. Germline V gives CDR1 PRHDT, CDR2 FYEKMQ (reference sequence). Between the trimmed V and J ends, which lost 1 base and 6 bases, there was a span of 6 bases. CDR3 length equals 13 residues. The CDR3 reads CASSLAVAGELFF. For the CDR3, the DNA is TGTGCCAGCAGCTTAGCGGTCGCCGGGGAGCTGTTTTTT. The full variable domain, in which reference TRBV13 and TRBJ2-2 provide the parts outside the CDR3, is AAGVIQSPRHLIKEKRETATLKCYPIPRHDTVYWYQQGPGQDPQFLISFYEKMQSDKGSIPDRFSAQQFSDYHSELNMSSLELGDSALYFCASSLAVAGELFFGEGSRLTVL.

The chain employs TRBV9 and TRBJ1-5; 9 bases align to TRBD1. Germline V gene data show CDR1 as SGDLS and CDR2 as YYNGEE. The CDR3 spans 15 residues. Trimming removed 0 bases from V and 6 bases from J; junction bases left unmatched: 4. CDR3 DNA sequence: TGTGCCAGCAGCGTAGGGGACAGGGCGGGTCAGCCCCAGCATTTT. Amino acids: CASSVGDRAGQPQHF.

The chain has TRBV5-1 and TRBJ1-6, with TRBD1 as a possible D gene (6 bases). Trimming left V 0 bases short and J 6 bases short, with 13 bases between. The CDR3 runs to 16 residues. CDR1 is SGHRS and CDR2 is YFSETQ in the germline V gene. CDR3 in amino acids: CASSLDLQGPNSPLHF. CDR3 bases: TGCGCCAGCAGCTTGGACCTACAGGGCCCTAATTCACCCCTCCACTTT.

The chain is built from TRBV7-3 and TRBJ2-2; TRBD2 is a possible D gene (5 bases). This CDR3 has 14 amino acids. The germline gives CDR1 SGHTA, CDR2 FQGTGA. V lost 5 bases and J 3 bases, leaving 10 bases between the germline ends. The CDR3 region is CASSQGRDTGELFF. In nucleotides, the CDR3 is TGTGCCAGCAGCCAAGGGCGGGACACCGGGGAGCTGTTTTTT.

The V gene is TRBV9, the J gene TRBJ2-3; 7 nucleotides match TRBD2. V lost 3 bases to trimming and J lost 1 base; unmatched junction nucleotides: 8. Germline CDR1 reads SGDLS; CDR2 reads YYNGEE. The CDR3 loop spans 16 amino acids. Here the CDR3 reads CASSAGEGLRTDTQYF. The CDR3 DNA reads as TGTGCCAGCAGCGCCGGGGAGGGGCTCCGCACAGATACGCAGTATTTT.

The V gene is TRBV19, the J gene TRBJ1-5; weak D call: TRBD1 (6 bases). The germline CDR1 and CDR2 sequences are LNHDA and SQIVND (reference sequence). The germline V and J ends were trimmed by 3 bases and 11 bases, with 17 bases remaining between them. The CDR3 extends over 14 amino acids. CDR3 amino acids: CASSIATGTRSQHF. CDR3 DNA: TGTGCCAGTAGTATTGCAACAGGGACCAGATCCCAGCATTTT. Based on the CDR3 plus reference TRBV19 and TRBJ1-5, the full variable domain is DGGITQSPKYLFRKEGQNVTLSCEQNLNHDAMYWYRQDPGQGLRLIYYSQIVNDFQKGDIAEGYSVSREKKESFPLTVTSAQKNPTAFYLCASSIATGTRSQHFGDGTRLSIL.

V is TRBV19 and J is TRBJ1-2; D is unresolved. The CDR3 length is 12 residues. CDR1 and CDR2 from the germline V gene are LNHDA and SQIVND (reference sequence). Trimming removed 4 bases at V and 4 bases at J, with 7 bases between. In DNA, the CDR3 is TGTGCCAGTAGTACACGTAGCTATGGCTACACCTTC. It encodes CASSTRSYGYTF.

The chain is built from TRBV7-2 and TRBJ2-7; TRBD2 might be the D (5 bases). This CDR3 is built from 16 residues. Per the germline V gene, CDR1 is SGHTA and CDR2 is FQGNSA. Trimming took off 1 base at V and 0 bases at J, with 13 bases between the two ends. The CDR3 DNA reads TGTGCCAGCAGCTTAGGTCAACTAGTCGTCTCCTACGAGCAGTACTTC. Translation gives CASSLGQLVVSYEQYF.

The chain employs TRBV4-2 and TRBJ1-3, with TRBD1 as a possible D gene (6 bases). The CDR3 has 16 amino acids. Per the germline V gene, CDR1 is LGHNA and CDR2 is YNFKEQ. V was cut by 0 bases and J by 4 bases, with 13 bases left in between. The CDR3 loop reads CASSQEGGGAGNTIYF. The DNA of the CDR3 is TGTGCCAGCAGCCAAGAAGGGGGAGGGGCAGGAAACACCATATATTTT.

The chain employs TRBV5-1 and TRBJ1-2, with a possible D match to TRBD1 (5 bases). The CDR3 runs 14 residues. Germline CDR1 SGHRS, CDR2 YFSETQ. Trimming left V 4 bases short and J 2 bases short, with 12 bases between. This chain's CDR3 is CASSLSGGNYGYTF. CDR3 DNA sequence: TGCGCCAGCAGCCTCTCCGGGGGGAACTATGGCTACACCTTC.

This clone appeared a few times. The chain employs TRBV29-1 and TRBJ2-7; no clear D. In germline, CDR1 is SQVTM, CDR2 ANQGSEA. Deletions cut 7 bases from V and 3 bases from J, with 13 bases between. This CDR3 comprises 12 residues. CDR3 sequence: CSAETESYEQYF. The CDR3 nucleotides are TGCAGCGCAGAAACAGAGAGCTACGAGCAGTACTTC.